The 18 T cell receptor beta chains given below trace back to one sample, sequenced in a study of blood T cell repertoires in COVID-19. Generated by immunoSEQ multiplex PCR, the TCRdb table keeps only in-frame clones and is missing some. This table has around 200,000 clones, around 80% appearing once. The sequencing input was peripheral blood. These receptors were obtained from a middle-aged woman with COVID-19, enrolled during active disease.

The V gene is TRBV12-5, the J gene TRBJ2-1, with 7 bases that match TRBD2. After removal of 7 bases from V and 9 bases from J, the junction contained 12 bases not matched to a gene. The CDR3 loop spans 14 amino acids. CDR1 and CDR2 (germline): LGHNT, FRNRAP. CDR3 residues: CASATLAASGEQFF. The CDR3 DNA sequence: TGTGCTAGTGCCACCCTAGCGGCTTCCGGTGAGCAGTTCTTC.

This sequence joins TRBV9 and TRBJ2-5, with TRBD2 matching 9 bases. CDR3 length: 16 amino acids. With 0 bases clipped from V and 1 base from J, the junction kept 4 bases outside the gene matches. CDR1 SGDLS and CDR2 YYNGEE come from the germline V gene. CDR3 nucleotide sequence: TGTGCCAGCAGCGTAGACCCTAGCGGGGTCCAAGAGACCCAGTACTTC. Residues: CASSVDPSGVQETQYF.

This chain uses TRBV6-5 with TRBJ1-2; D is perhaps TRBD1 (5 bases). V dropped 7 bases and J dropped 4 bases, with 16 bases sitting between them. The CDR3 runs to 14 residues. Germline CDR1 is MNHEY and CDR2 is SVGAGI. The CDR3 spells CASTLGASGYGYTF. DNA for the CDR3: TGTGCCAGCACCCTAGGGGCCTCCGGCTATGGCTACACCTTC.

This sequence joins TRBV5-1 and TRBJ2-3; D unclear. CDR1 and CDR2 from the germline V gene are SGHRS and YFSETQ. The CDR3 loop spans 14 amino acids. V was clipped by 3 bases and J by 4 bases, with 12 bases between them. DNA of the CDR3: TGCGCCAGCAGCTACCAAGACACGGCAGATACGCAGTATTTT. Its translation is CASSYQDTADTQYF.

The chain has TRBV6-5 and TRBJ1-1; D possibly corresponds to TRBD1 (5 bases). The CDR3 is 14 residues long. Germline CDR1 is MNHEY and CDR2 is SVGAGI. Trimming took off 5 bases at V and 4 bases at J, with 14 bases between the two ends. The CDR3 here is CASSILQVITEAFF. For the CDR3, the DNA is TGTGCCAGCAGTATCTTACAGGTCATCACTGAAGCTTTCTTT.

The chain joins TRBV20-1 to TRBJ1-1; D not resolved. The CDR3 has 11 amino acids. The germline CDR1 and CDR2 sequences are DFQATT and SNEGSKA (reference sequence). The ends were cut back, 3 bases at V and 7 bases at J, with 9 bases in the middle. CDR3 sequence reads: CSASNGIEAFF. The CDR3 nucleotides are TGCAGTGCTAGTAACGGGATTGAAGCTTTCTTT.

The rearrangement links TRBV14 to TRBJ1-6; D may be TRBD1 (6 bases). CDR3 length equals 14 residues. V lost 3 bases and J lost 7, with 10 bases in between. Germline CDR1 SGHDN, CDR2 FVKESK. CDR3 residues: CASSHRGGNSPLHF. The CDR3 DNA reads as TGTGCCAGCAGCCACAGGGGCGGCAATTCACCCCTCCACTTT.

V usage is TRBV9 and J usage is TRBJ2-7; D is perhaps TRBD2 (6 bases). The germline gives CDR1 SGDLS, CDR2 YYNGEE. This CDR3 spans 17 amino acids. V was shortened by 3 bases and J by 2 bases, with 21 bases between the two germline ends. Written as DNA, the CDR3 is TGTGCCAGCAGCGCGCACCCGACTAGGCAATTTCCCTACGAGCAGTACTTC. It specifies CASSAHPTRQFPYEQYF.

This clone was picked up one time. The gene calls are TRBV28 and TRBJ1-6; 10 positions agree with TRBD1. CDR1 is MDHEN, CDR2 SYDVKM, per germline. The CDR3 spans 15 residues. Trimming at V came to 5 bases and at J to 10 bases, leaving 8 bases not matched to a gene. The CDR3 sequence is CASSPGTGDTSPLHF. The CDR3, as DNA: TGTGCCAGCAGTCCGGGGACAGGGGATACCTCACCCCTCCACTTT.

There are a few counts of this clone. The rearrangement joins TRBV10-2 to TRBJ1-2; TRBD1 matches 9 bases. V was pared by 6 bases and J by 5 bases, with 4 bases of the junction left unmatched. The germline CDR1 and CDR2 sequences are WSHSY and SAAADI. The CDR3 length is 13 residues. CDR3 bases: TGCGCCAGCAGCCTGGGACAGGGTTATGGCTACACCTTC. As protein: CASSLGQGYGYTF.

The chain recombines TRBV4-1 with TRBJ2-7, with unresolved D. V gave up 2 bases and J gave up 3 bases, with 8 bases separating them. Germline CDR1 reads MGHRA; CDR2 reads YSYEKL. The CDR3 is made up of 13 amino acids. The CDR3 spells CASSQSRFYEQYF. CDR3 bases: TGCGCCAGCAGCCAATCACGGTTCTACGAGCAGTACTTC.

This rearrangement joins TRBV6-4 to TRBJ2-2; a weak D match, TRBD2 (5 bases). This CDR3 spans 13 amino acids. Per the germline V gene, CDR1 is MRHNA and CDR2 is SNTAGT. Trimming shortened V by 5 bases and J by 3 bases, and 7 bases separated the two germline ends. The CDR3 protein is CASSKRDTGELFF. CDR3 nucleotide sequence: TGTGCCAGCAGTAAGAGGGACACCGGGGAGCTGTTTTTT.

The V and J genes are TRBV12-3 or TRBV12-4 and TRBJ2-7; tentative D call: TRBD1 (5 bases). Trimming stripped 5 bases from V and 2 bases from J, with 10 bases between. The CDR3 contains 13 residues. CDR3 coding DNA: TGTGCCAGCAGTAATTCAGGGACCTACGAGCAGTACTTC. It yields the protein CASSNSGTYEQYF.

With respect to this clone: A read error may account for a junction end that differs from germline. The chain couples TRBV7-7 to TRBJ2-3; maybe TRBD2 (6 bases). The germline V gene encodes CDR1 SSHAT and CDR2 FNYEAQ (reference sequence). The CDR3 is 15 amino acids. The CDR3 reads CASSSGVGNTDTQYF. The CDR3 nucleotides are TGTGCTAGCAGCTCGGGGGTTGGGAACACAGATACGCAGTATTTT.

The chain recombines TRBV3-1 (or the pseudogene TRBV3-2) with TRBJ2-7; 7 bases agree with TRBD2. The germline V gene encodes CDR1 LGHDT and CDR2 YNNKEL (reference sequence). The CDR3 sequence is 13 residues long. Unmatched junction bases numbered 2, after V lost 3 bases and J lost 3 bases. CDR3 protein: CASSQRGSYEQYF. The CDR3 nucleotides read TGTGCCAGCAGCCAGCGCGGGAGCTACGAGCAGTACTTC.

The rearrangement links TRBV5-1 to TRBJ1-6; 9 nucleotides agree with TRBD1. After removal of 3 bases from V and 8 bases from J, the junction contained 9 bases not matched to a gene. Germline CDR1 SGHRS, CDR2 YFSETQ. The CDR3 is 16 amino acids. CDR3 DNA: TGCGCCAGCAGCTGGGGGGACAGGGTTGAAGATTCACCCCTCCACTTT. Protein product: CASSWGDRVEDSPLHF. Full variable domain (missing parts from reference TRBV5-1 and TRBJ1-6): KAGVTQTPRYLIKTRGQQVTLSCSPISGHRSVSWYQQTPGQGLQFLFEYFSETQRNKGNFPGRFSGRQFSNSRSEMNVSTLELGDSALYLCASSWGDRVEDSPLHFGNGTRLTVT.

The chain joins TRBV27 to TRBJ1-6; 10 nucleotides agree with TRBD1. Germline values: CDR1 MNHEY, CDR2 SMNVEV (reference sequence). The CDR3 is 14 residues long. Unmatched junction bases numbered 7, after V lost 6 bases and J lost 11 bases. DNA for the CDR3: TGTGCCAGCAGCTCGGGACAGGGGATCGCACCCCTCCACTTT. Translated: CASSSGQGIAPLHF.

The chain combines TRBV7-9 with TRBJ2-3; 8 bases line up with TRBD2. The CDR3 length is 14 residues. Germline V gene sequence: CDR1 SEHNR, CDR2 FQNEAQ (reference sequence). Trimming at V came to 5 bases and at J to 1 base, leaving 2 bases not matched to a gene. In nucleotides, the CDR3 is TGTGCCAGCAGCCGCGGGGGGCGCACAGATACGCAGTATTTT. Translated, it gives CASSRGGRTDTQYF.